The 26 T cell receptor beta chains reported below all come from one sample, sequenced in a study of T cell changes during pregnancy in multiple sclerosis. Libraries were prepared by immunoSEQ multiplex PCR; TCRdb keeps only in-frame clonotypes and omits some of them. The table shows under 110,000 clones, with 75% to 95% occurring only once. The source material was peripheral blood, sampled in the second trimester of pregnancy. All receptors derive from a female donor with multiple sclerosis, enrolled in a pregnancy study.

The chain carries TRBV6-1 and TRBJ1-4; D might be TRBD1 (6 bases). CDR1 is MNHNS, CDR2 SASEGT, per germline. Trimming shortened V by 4 bases and J by 7 bases, and 13 bases separated the two germline ends. This CDR3 comprises 14 residues. The CDR3 DNA follows: TGTGCCAGCAGTGGGGAGGCGGGGGCTGAAAAACTGTTTTTT. This translates into CASSGEAGAEKLFF.

This CDR3 is CASSYALTSGKETQYF. The CDR3 DNA is TGTGCCAGCAGCTACGCCCTGACTAGCGGGAAAGAGACCCAGTACTTC. This chain connects TRBV2 to TRBJ2-5; 11 nucleotides agree with TRBD2. The germline gives CDR1 SNHLY, CDR2 FYNNEI. Unmatched junction bases numbered 9, after V lost 6 bases and J lost 3 bases. This CDR3 has 16 amino acids.

The chain links TRBV28 to TRBJ1-5, with TRBD1 matching over 7 bases. J was trimmed by 5 bases and V by 6 bases; bases with no gene match: 4. This CDR3 has 13 residues. Germline V gene sequence: CDR1 MDHEN, CDR2 SYDVKM. The CDR3 bases are TGTGCCAGCAGCCGGGACAGCTATCAGCCCCAGCATTTT. This codes for CASSRDSYQPQHF. The entire variable domain, with the rest obtained from reference TRBV28 and TRBJ1-5, is as follows: DVKVTQSSRYLVKRTGEKVFLECVQDMDHENMFWYRQDPGLGLRLIYFSYDVKMKEKGDIPEGYSVSREKKERFSLILESASTNQTSMYLCASSRDSYQPQHFGDGTRLSIL.

V and J are TRBV6-1 and TRBJ2-3; 12 bases fit TRBD2. The CDR3 length is 16 residues. J gave up 3 bases and V 4 bases, and 5 bases lay outside the gene matches. The V gene's germline CDR1 is MNHNS and CDR2 SASEGT. The DNA of the CDR3 is TGTGCCAGCAGTGCGGTGACTAGCGGGAGAACAGATACGCAGTATTTT. Translation: CASSAVTSGRTDTQYF.

The V gene is TRBV10-3, the J gene TRBJ2-1; TRBD1 matches 11 bases. Germline CDR1 ENHRY, CDR2 SYGVKD. This CDR3 comprises 14 residues. The V and J ends lost 10 bases and 8 bases, in that order; junction bases with no gene match: 10. CDR3 amino acids: CATTSGQGADEQFF. The DNA of the CDR3 is TGTGCCACCACGAGCGGACAGGGGGCCGATGAGCAGTTCTTC.

The rearrangement joins TRBV29-1 to TRBJ2-1, with TRBD2 matching over 8 bases. The V segment lost 3 bases and the J segment 4 bases; nucleotides outside the gene matches: 2. There are 13 residues in the CDR3. Germline V gene sequence: CDR1 SQVTM, CDR2 ANQGSEA. CDR3 DNA: TGCAGCGTTGAGACTAGCGCTTACAATGAGCAGTTCTTC. Translation gives CSVETSAYNEQFF.

The rearrangement joins TRBV27 to TRBJ1-1; D call uncertain. The CDR3 extends over 12 amino acids. The V end was cut by 7 bases, the J end by 6 bases, with 12 bases between. Per the germline V gene, CDR1 is MNHEY and CDR2 is SMNVEV (reference sequence). CDR3 sequence reads: CASMREPSEAFF. In nucleotides, the CDR3 is TGTGCCAGCATGCGCGAGCCCTCTGAAGCTTTCTTT.

The rearrangement links TRBV4-2 to TRBJ1-6; possibly TRBD1 for D (5 bases). The ends were cut back, 0 bases at V and 5 bases at J, with 8 bases in the middle. The germline V gene has CDR1 LGHNA and CDR2 YNFKEQ. The CDR3 is 15 residues long. This chain's CDR3 is CASSQERGNNSPLHF. In DNA form, the CDR3 reads TGTGCCAGCAGCCAAGAAAGGGGAAATAATTCACCCCTCCACTTT.

The J gene is TRBJ2-5, the V gene TRBV4-1, with 7 bases that match TRBD1. Germline loops: CDR1 MGHRA, CDR2 YSYEKL. The CDR3 sequence is 13 residues long. J gave up 5 bases and V 4 bases, and 4 bases lay outside the gene matches. The CDR3 sequence is CASSRQGFETQYF. In nucleotides, the CDR3 is TGCGCCAGCAGCCGACAGGGCTTTGAGACCCAGTACTTC.

This rearrangement joins TRBV5-6 to TRBJ2-3, with 9 positions matching TRBD2. The ends lost 4 bases at V and 2 bases at J; junction bases unmatched: 11. The germline V gene encodes CDR1 SGHDT and CDR2 YYEEEE. The CDR3 covers 17 residues. This CDR3 reads CASSTGTSYRPTDTQYF. Here the CDR3 DNA reads TGTGCCAGCAGCACCGGGACTAGCTATCGTCCCACAGATACGCAGTATTTT.

This chain joins TRBV4-3 and TRBJ2-7, with 8 bases matching TRBD2. The CDR3 extends over 13 amino acids. The ends lost 11 bases at V and 6 bases at J; junction bases unmatched: 12. CDR1 and CDR2 from the germline V gene are LGHNA and YSLEER. The CDR3 loop is CAPESAGGREQYF. CDR3 sequence (DNA): TGCGCCCCTGAGTCCGCGGGAGGTCGCGAGCAGTACTTC.

This chain connects TRBV27 to TRBJ1-3, with D perhaps TRBD1 (6 bases). The germline V gene has CDR1 MNHEY and CDR2 SMNVEV (reference sequence). The V end lost 5 bases, the J end lost 2 bases, and 10 bases lay between the germline ends. The CDR3 extends over 14 amino acids. The CDR3 sequence is CASSQRQAGNTIYF. For the CDR3, the DNA is TGTGCCAGCAGTCAGCGACAGGCTGGAAACACCATATATTTT.

CDR3 sequence: CASSLWDRGYNYGYTF. The CDR3, as DNA: TGTGCCAGCAGTCTTTGGGACAGGGGGTACAACTATGGCTACACCTTC. The V gene is TRBV5-8, the J gene TRBJ1-2; 11 bases map to TRBD1. The junction had 8 bases not matched to a gene; V was cut back by 5 bases and J by 2 bases. The CDR3 extends over 16 amino acids. Germline CDR1 SGHTS, CDR2 YDEGEE.

The rearrangement links TRBV5-1 to TRBJ2-7, with D uncertain. Trimming removed 2 bases from V and 0 bases from J, with 3 bases in between. Germline lookup yields CDR1 SGHRS and CDR2 YFSETQ. There are 12 residues in the CDR3. CDR3 amino acids: CASSFISYEQYF. As DNA, the CDR3 is TGCGCCAGCAGCTTCATCTCCTACGAGCAGTACTTC.

The J gene is TRBJ2-3, the V gene TRBV5-1; 9 bases line up with TRBD1. The germline gives CDR1 SGHRS, CDR2 YFSETQ. Trimming at V came to 1 base and at J to 5 bases, leaving 5 bases not matched to a gene. This CDR3 has 15 amino acids. CDR3 DNA sequence: TGCGCCAGCAGCTTGTGGGGACAGGGCCTAGATACGCAGTATTTT. Translating it yields CASSLWGQGLDTQYF.

The V and J genes are TRBV2 and TRBJ2-1; 10 nucleotides agree with TRBD2. Germline V gives CDR1 SNHLY, CDR2 FYNNEI. This CDR3 contains 17 residues. Trimming at V came to 4 bases and at J to 7 bases, leaving 13 bases not matched to a gene. Here the CDR3 reads CASSAGGTSVIKNEQFF. CDR3 nucleotide sequence: TGTGCCAGCAGTGCTGGGGGGACTAGCGTAATCAAGAATGAGCAGTTCTTC.

The chain combines TRBV10-3 with TRBJ2-1, with a possible D match to TRBD2 (5 bases). There are 15 residues in the CDR3. Looked up from germline, CDR1 is ENHRY and CDR2 is SYGVKD. V shed 2 bases and J shed 5 bases, with 13 bases lying between them. The CDR3 here is CAISEVGAEHNEQFF. The CDR3 coding sequence is TGTGCCATCAGTGAGGTGGGAGCTGAACACAATGAGCAGTTCTTC.

The chain joins TRBV28 to TRBJ1-5; D is uncertain. V was trimmed by 6 bases and J by 1 base, leaving 19 bases between them. The CDR3 runs to 17 residues. The germline V gene has CDR1 MDHEN and CDR2 SYDVKM. The CDR3 DNA follows: TGTGCCAGCAGCATGGATAGCCTTTTAGCAAGCAATCAGCCCCAGCATTTT. Translation: CASSMDSLLASNQPQHF.

The genes are TRBV7-6 and TRBJ2-7; 7 bases are a match to TRBD1. The CDR3 runs 14 residues. Germline trimming cut 5 bases from V and 0 bases from J; bases unmatched to any gene: 4. Germline V gene lookup returns CDR1 SGHVS and CDR2 FNYEAQ. CDR3 loop: CASSPRDSSYEQYF. CDR3 sequence (DNA): TGTGCCAGCAGCCCGAGGGACAGCTCCTACGAGCAGTACTTC.

This sequence joins TRBV5-1 and TRBJ2-1; D might be TRBD1 (6 bases). CDR3 length: 14 residues. Germline lookup yields CDR1 SGHRS and CDR2 YFSETQ. V was trimmed by 0 bases and J by 7 bases, leaving 11 bases between them. The DNA of the CDR3 is TGCGCCAGCAGCTTGGGGCAGGGGTGGAATGAGCAGTTCTTC. Protein: CASSLGQGWNEQFF.

The gene calls are TRBV5-1 and TRBJ1-3, with a possible D match to TRBD1 (5 bases). The V and J ends lost 0 bases and 0 bases respectively, with 13 bases between them. CDR3 length: 17 amino acids. Germline lookup yields CDR1 SGHRS and CDR2 YFSETQ. In DNA form, the CDR3 reads TGCGCCAGCAGCTTGGACCCCCCGGACATCTCTGGAAACACCATATATTTT. It codes for CASSLDPPDISGNTIYF.

This clone was detected once. CDR3 loop: CASTRTGGHQPQHF. The CDR3 region has the DNA TGTGCCAGTACCCGGACAGGCGGTCATCAGCCCCAGCATTTT. V is TRBV19 and J is TRBJ1-5, with 7 bases aligning to TRBD1. The germline V gene has CDR1 LNHDA and CDR2 SQIVND (reference sequence). The ends lost 7 bases at V and 5 bases at J; junction bases unmatched: 8. The CDR3 covers 14 residues. The full variable domain, its missing parts supplied by reference TRBV19 and TRBJ1-5, is DGGITQSPKYLFRKEGQNVTLSCEQNLNHDAMYWYRQDPGQGLRLIYYSQIVNDFQKGDIAEGYSVSREKKESFPLTVTSAQKNPTAFYLCASTRTGGHQPQHFGDGTRLSIL.

The genes are TRBV25-1 and TRBJ2-2; D gene uncertain. Deletions cut 9 bases from V and 1 base from J, with 6 bases between. The CDR3 extends over 12 amino acids. Germline V CDR1 and CDR2: MGHDK, SYGVNS. CDR3 protein: CASRVNTGELFF. CDR3 bases: TGTGCCAGTCGGGTGAACACCGGGGAGCTGTTTTTT.

The chain links TRBV14 to TRBJ2-5; 11 bases map to TRBD1. Trimming removed 3 bases from V and 7 bases from J; junction bases left unmatched: 7. Germline V lookup: CDR1 SGHDN, CDR2 FVKESK. There are 15 residues in the CDR3. Written as DNA, the CDR3 is TGTGCCAGCAGCCACGCCACCGGGACAGGGGGGACCCAGTACTTC. Translating gives CASSHATGTGGTQYF.

The V call is TRBV28, the J call TRBJ2-7; TRBD1 aligns across 9 bases. V lost 5 bases to trimming and J lost 13 bases; unmatched junction nucleotides: 12. The CDR3 is 13 amino acids. Germline V lookup: CDR1 MDHEN, CDR2 SYDVKM. CDR3 DNA sequence: TGTGCCAGCAGTACCCACGGGACAGGGTTCCCTTACTTC. This codes for CASSTHGTGFPYF.

This chain joins TRBV4-1 and TRBJ2-3; 12 positions agree with TRBD2. Germline assignment: CDR1 MGHRA and CDR2 YSYEKL. This CDR3 has 17 amino acids. J was trimmed by 1 base and V by 2 bases; bases with no gene match: 4. The CDR3 loop is CASSQLAGGTGTDTQYF. The CDR3, as DNA: TGCGCCAGCAGCCAACTAGCGGGAGGGACGGGCACAGATACGCAGTATTTT.